Included here is one TCR beta chain sequence, with context. Antigen unknown. These data belong to a study of CD8+ T cells in alopecia areata. Study-wide results and caveats: Expanded CD8+ clones among the top 100, and scalp clonality, were significantly decreased by tofacitinib. While patients received tofacitinib, many expanded lesional clones remained present in scalp and blood.

Germline-derived CDR1 and CDR2 are SGDLS and YYNGEE. This CDR3 has 16 amino acids. V dropped 0 bases and J dropped 5 bases, with 15 bases sitting between them. Extracted RNA was reverse transcribed, and the resulting cDNA served as sequencing template. Sequencing was performed with immunoSEQ multiplex PCR; in TCRdb, only in-frame clones are kept and a portion is missing. Of under 300,000 clones listed, 60% were seen once; the top ten hold around 0.84%. Treatment given: oral pan-JAK inhibitor, 5-10 mg twice daily. Obtained from alopecia areata patients were lesional scalp punch biopsies along with peripheral blood.

The chain uses TRBV9 and TRBJ2-1, with D tentatively TRBD1 (6 bases). The sample consisted of CD4+ T cells sorted from blood, taken at week 52, from a patient treated with tofacitinib. The TCR comes from a human donor with alopecia areata. The CDR3 sequence is CASSVGLWGPDNEQFF. The CDR3 nucleotides are TGTGCCAGCAGCGTAGGATTATGGGGGCCGGACAATGAGCAGTTCTTC.